This T cell receptor beta chain was retrieved from a study of T cell responses to AZD1222 COVID-19 vaccine. Notes on the study in general: Among vaccine-associated CD4 TCRs, coverage spanned spike, with dominance at 160-218 and 743-854. Females outnumbered males among donors, who were mostly white British; clonal diversity was possibly underestimated. Sampling that yielded the repertoires occurred only after the peak T cell response.

The CDR3 contains 14 residues. V lost 4 bases to trimming and J lost 4 bases, with 14 bases between them. Germline V gene sequence: CDR1 SGHNT, CDR2 YYREEE (reference sequence). This clone was observed once. Its antigen is as yet unknown. Sequenced by immunoSEQ multiplex PCR; TCRdb stores in-frame clones only, minus some. Of 120,000 to 150,000 clones listed, roughly nine tenths are singletons. The genes are TRBV5-4 and TRBJ1-2; TRBD1 might be the D (5 bases). The source is an adult in good health. This material consisted of peripheral blood, taken on day 0 of AZD1222 vaccination. The CDR3 nucleotides are TGTGCCAGCAGCGGAACTACGGGACTCTATGGCTACACCTTC. Its translation is CASSGTTGLYGYTF. Variable domain in full (rest from reference TRBV5-4 and TRBJ1-2): ETGVTQSPTHLIKTRGQQVTLRCSSQSGHNTVSWYQQALGQGPQFIFQYYREEENGRGNFPPRFSGLQFPNYSSELNVNALELDDSALYLCASSGTTGLYGYTFGSGTRLTVV.